This T cell receptor (beta chain) derives from a study of OX40 agonist ivuxolimab in advanced cancers. Study at large: The drug used for patients, ivuxolimab, was an agonistic anti-OX40 (CD134) antibody. Study-wide points: The study found among the lowest clonal expansion in partial responders at 0.1-3.0 mg/kg.

TCRdb's table, derived via immunoSEQ multiplex PCR, lists solely in-frame clones and lacks some. The sample has more than 65,000 clones; around 90% are singletons. The CDR3 covers 14 residues. Trimming removed 6 bases at V and 0 bases at J, with 8 bases between. Germline CDR1 and CDR2: MDHEN and SYDVKM. Details on this clone: Its specificity is unknown.

This receptor was obtained from an adult with an advanced solid tumor such as melanoma, head and neck, liver or kidney cancer. This specimen consisted of CD4+ or CD8+ T cells sorted from blood, obtained in a trial of the OX40 agonist ivuxolimab. V gene TRBV28 combines with J gene TRBJ1-4; D unclear. DNA for the CDR3: TGTGCCAGCAGCCGCCGAGCAACTAATGAAAAACTGTTTTTT. It specifies CASSRRATNEKLFF.